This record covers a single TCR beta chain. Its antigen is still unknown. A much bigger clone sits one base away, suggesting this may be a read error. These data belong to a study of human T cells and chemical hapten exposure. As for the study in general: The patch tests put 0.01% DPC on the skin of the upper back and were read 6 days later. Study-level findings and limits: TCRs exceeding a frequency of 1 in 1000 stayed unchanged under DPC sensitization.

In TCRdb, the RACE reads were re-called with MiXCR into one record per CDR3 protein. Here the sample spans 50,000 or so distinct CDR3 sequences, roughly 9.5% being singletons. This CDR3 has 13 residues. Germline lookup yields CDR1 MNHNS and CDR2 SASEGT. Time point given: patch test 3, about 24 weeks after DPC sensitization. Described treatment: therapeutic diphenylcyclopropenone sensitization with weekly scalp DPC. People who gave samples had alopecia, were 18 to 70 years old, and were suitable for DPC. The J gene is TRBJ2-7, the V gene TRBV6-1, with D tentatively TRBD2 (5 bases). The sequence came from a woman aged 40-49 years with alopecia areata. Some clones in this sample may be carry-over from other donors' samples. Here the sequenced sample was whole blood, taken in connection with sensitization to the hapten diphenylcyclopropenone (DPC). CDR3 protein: CTMSRTGFYEQYF. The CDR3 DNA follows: TGTACCATGTCCCGGACTGGCTTCTACGAGCAGTACTTC.